Described below is a single TCR beta chain sequence and its context. The target antigen is unknown. This entry comes from a study of T-cell memory formation after mild COVID-19. Study at large: There were largely donor-specific TCR clusters. Study outcomes and limitations: Clones shrinking from day 15 to 85 showed even CD4/CD8 mixes; later expanders tilted CD4+. The authors did not confirm SARS-CoV-2 specificity of second-wave clones peaking day 37. That cross-reactive memory joined was suggested by some responding clones appearing in pre-infection memory.

CDR3 length equals 12 residues. Per the germline V gene, CDR1 is MDHEN and CDR2 is SYDVKM. V lost 3 bases, J lost 11 bases, and 8 bases lay in between. One entry per CDR3 protein results from TCRdb running MiXCR on the 5' RACE reads. Here the sample spans under 200,000 distinct CDR3 sequences, under 14% being singletons. The chain has TRBV28 and TRBJ1-6; D remains ambiguous. Sequencing was performed on PBMCs or a T cell subset sorted from them (not recorded which). This receptor was identified in a man younger than 35 who had mild COVID-19 (a few samples of this study predate the infection). Cell type and time point are not known. The CDR3 here is CASSLTLAPLHF. The CDR3 bases are TGTGCCAGCAGTTTGACCTTAGCACCCCTCCACTTT.